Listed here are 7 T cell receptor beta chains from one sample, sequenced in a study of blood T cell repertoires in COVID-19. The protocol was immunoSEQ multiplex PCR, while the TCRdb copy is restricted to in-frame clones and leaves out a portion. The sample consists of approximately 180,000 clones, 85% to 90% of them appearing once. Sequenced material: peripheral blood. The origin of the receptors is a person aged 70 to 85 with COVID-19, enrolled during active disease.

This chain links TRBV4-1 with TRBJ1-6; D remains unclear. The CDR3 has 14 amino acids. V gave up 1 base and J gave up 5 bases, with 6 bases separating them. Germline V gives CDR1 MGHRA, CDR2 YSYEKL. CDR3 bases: TGCGCCAGCAGCCAAGCCAGGAATAATTCACCCCTCCACTTT. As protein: CASSQARNNSPLHF.

The CDR3 here is CASSEAIGYEQYF. CDR3 DNA sequence: TGTGCCAGCAGTGAAGCGATCGGTTACGAGCAGTACTTC. The rearrangement uses TRBV2 and TRBJ2-7; D uncertain. V lost 0 bases and J lost 4, with 7 bases in between. In germline, CDR1 is SNHLY, CDR2 FYNNEI. The CDR3 length is 13 residues.

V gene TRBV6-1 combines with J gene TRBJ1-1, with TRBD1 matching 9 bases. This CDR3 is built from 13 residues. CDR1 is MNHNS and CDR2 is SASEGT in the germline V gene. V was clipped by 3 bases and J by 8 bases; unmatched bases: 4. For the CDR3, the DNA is TGTGCCAGCAGTGAGGGACAGGGTAGGGAAGCTTTCTTT. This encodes CASSEGQGREAFF.

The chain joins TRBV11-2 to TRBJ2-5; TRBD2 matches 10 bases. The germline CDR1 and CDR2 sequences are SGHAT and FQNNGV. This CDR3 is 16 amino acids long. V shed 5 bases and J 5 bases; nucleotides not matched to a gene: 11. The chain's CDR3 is CASSVEERGGLETQYF. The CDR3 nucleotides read TGTGCCAGCAGCGTCGAAGAGCGGGGGGGCCTGGAGACCCAGTACTTC.

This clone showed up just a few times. The chain's CDR3 is CASIGWGEGSPLHF. The CDR3 DNA reads TGTGCCAGCATCGGTTGGGGGGAGGGATCACCCCTCCACTTT. The chain combines TRBV28 with TRBJ1-6; D perhaps matches TRBD1 (5 bases). Trimming removed 7 bases from V and 10 bases from J, with 17 bases in between. The CDR3 length is 14 residues. The germline gives CDR1 MDHEN, CDR2 SYDVKM.

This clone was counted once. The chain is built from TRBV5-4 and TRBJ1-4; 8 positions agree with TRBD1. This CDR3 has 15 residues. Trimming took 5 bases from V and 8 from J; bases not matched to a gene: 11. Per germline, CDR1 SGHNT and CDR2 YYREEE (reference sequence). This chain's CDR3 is CASSDPRTGNEKLFF. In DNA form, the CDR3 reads TGTGCCAGCAGTGACCCCCGGACAGGGAACGAAAAACTGTTTTTT.

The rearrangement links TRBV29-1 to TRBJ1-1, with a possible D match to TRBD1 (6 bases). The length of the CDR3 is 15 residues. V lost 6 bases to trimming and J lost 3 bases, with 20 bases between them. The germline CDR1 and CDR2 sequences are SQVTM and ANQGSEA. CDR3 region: CSVARGGLVDTEAFF. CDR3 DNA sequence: TGCAGCGTCGCCAGGGGAGGGTTGGTGGACACTGAAGCTTTCTTT.